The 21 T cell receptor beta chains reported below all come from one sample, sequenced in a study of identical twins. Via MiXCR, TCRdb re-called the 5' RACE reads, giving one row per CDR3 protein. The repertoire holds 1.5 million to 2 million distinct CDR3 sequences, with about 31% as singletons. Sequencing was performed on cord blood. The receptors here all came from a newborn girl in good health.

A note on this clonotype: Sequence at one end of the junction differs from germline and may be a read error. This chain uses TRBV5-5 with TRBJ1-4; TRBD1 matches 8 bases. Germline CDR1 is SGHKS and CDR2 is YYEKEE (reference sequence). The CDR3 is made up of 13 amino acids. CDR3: CACSLRQGEKLFF. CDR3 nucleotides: TGTGCCTGCAGCTTGAGACAGGGGGAAAAACTGTTTTTT.

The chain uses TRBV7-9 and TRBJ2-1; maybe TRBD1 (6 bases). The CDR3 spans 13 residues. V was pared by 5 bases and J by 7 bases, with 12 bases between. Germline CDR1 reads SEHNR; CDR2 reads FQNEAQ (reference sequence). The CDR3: CASSDPQGNEQFF. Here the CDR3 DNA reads TGTGCCAGCAGCGACCCCCAGGGGAATGAGCAGTTCTTC. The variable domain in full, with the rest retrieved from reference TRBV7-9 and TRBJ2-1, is DTGVSQNPRHKITKRGQNVTFRCDPISEHNRLYWYRQTLGQGPEFLTYFQNEAQLEKSRLLSDRFSAERPKGSFSTLEIQRTEQGDSAMYLCASSDPQGNEQFFGPGTRLTVL.

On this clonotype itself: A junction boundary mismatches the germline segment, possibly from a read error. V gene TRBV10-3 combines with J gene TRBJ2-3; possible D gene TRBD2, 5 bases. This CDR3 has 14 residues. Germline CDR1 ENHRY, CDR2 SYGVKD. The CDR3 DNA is TGTGCCAGCAGTCGGGGAACCAACACAGATACGCAGTATTTT. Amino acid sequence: CASSRGTNTDTQYF.

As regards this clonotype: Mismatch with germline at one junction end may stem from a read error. The CDR3 DNA is TGTGCCAGCAGTCGGTGGGGGGGTGATATGCAGTATTTT. This gives the protein CASSRWGGDMQYF. This chain links TRBV12-3 or TRBV12-4 with TRBJ2-3, with 7 bases matching TRBD2. The CDR3 sequence is 13 residues long.

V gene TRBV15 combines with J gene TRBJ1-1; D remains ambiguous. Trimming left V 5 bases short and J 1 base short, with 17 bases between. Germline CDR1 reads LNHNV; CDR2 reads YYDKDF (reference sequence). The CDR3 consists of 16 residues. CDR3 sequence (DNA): TGTGCCACCAGCTCTATTCCCGGACGGTCGAACACTGAAGCTTTCTTT. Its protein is CATSSIPGRSNTEAFF.

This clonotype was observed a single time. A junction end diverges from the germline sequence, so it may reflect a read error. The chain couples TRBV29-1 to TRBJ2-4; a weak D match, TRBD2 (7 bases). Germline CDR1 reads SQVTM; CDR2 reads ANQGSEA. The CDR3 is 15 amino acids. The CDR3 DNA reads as TGCAGCGTTGTAGGGACACGGGAGGAGGTAAACATTCAGAACTTC. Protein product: CSVVGTREEVNIQNF.

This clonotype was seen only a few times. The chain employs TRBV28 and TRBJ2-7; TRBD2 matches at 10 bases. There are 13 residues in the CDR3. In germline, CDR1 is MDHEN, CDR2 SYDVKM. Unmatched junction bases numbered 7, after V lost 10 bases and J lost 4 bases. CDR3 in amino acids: CATILAGGYEQYF. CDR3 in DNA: TGTGCCACCATTTTAGCGGGAGGTTACGAGCAGTACTTC. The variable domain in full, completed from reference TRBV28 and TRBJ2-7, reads DVKVTQSSRYLVKRTGEKVFLECVQDMDHENMFWYRQDPGLGLRLIYFSYDVKMKEKGDIPEGYSVSREKKERFSLILESASTNQTSMYLCATILAGGYEQYFGPGTRLTVT.

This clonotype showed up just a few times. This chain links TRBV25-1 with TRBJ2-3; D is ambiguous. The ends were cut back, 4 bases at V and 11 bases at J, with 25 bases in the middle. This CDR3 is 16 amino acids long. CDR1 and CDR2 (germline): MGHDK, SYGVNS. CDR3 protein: CASSATNPLFSGEQYF. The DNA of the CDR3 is TGTGCCAGCAGTGCAACTAACCCCCTCTTTAGTGGAGAGCAGTATTTT.

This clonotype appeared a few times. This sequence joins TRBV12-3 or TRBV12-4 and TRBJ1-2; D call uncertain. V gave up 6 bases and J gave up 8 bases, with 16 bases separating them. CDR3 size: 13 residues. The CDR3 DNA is TGTGCCAGCAGCCGGCCTCGTTGGGTAGGCTACACCTTC. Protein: CASSRPRWVGYTF.

In nucleotides, the CDR3 is TGTGCCAGCAGTGAAGCGACCGGGGCGGTTTACGAGCAGTACTTC. Amino acid sequence: CASSEATGAVYEQYF. J is TRBJ2-4 and V is TRBV6-1; D may correspond to TRBD1 or TRBD2 (5 bases each). The J call may be incorrect, as the DNA end agrees better with TRBJ2-7. This CDR3 has 15 amino acids. CDR1 and CDR2 from the germline V gene are MNHNS and SASEGT.

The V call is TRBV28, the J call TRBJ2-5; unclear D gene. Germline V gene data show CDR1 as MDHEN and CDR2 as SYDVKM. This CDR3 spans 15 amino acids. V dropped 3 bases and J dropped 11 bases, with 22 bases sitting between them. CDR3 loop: CASSFVLRNPNEQYF. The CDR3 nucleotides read TGTGCCAGCAGTTTCGTATTGCGAAACCCCAATGAGCAGTACTTC.

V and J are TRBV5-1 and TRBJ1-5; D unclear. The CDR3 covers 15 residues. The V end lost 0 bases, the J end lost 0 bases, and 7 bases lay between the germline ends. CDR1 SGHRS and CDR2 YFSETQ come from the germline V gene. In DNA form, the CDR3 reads TGCGCCAGCAGCTTGGAACGGAATAGCAATCAGCCCCAGCATTTT. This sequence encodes CASSLERNSNQPQHF.

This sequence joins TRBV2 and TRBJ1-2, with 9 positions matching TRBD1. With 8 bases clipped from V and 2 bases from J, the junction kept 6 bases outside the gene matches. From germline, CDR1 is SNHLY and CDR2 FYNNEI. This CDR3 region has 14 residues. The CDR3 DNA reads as TGTGCCAGCGGGGGACAGGGATTAAACTATGGCTACACCTTC. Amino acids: CASGGQGLNYGYTF.

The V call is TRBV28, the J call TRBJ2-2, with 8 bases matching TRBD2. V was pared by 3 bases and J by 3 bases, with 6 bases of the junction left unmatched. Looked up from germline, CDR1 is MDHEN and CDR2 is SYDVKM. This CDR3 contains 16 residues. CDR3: CASSLGGRLYTGELFF. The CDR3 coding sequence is TGTGCCAGCAGTTTGGGCGGGAGGCTGTACACCGGGGAGCTGTTTTTT. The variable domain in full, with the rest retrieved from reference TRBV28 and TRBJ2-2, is DVKVTQSSRYLVKRTGEKVFLECVQDMDHENMFWYRQDPGLGLRLIYFSYDVKMKEKGDIPEGYSVSREKKERFSLILESASTNQTSMYLCASSLGGRLYTGELFFGEGSRLTVL.

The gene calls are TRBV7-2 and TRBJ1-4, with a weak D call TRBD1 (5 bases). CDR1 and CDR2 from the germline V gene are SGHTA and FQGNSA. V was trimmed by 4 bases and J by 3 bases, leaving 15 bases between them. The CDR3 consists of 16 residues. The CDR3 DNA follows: TGTGCCAGCAGCTCACGCACCGGGACCCCTAATGAAAAACTGTTTTTT. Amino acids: CASSSRTGTPNEKLFF. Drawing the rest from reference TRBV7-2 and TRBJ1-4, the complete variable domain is GAGVSQSPSNKVTEKGKDVELRCDPISGHTALYWYRQSLGQGLEFLIYFQGNSAPDKSGLPSDRFSAERTGGSVSTLTIQRTQQEDSAVYLCASSSRTGTPNEKLFFGSGTQLSVL.

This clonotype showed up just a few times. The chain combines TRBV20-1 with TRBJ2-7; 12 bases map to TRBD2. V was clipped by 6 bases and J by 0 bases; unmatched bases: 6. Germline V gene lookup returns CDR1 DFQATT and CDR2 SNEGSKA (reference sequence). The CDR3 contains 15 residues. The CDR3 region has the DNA TGCAGTGCCATCGGGACTAGCGGGTACTCCTACGAGCAGTACTTC. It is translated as CSAIGTSGYSYEQYF.

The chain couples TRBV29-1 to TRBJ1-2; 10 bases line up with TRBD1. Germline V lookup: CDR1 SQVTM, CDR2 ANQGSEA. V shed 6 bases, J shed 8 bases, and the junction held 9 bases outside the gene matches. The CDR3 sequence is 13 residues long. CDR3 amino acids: CSVADRGLGGYTF. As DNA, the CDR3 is TGCAGCGTCGCGGACAGGGGGTTGGGGGGCTACACCTTC.

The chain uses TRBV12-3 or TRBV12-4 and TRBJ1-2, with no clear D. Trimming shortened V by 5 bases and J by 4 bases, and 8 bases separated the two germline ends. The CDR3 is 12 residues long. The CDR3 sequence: CASSHDTYGYTF. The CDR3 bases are TGTGCCAGCAGTCATGACACCTATGGCTACACCTTC.

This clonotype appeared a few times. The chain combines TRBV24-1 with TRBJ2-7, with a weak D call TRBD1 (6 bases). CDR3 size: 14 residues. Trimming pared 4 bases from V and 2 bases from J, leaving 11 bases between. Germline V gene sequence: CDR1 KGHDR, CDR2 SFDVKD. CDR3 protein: CATSDPDSPYEQYF. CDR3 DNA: TGTGCCACCAGTGACCCGGACAGCCCCTACGAGCAGTACTTC.

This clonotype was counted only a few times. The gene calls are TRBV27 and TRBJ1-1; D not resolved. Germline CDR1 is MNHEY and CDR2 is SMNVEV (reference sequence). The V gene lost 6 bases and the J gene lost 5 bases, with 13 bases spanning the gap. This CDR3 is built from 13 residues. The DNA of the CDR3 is TGTGCCAGCAGCCACGAGTTTGGAACTGAAGCTTTCTTT. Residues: CASSHEFGTEAFF.

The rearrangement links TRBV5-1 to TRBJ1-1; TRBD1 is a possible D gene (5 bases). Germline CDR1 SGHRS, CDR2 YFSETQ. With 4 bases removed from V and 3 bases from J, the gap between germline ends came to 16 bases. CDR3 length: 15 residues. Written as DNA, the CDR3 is TGCGCCAGCAGCCTTGACGGGGGTTGGGACACTGAAGCTTTCTTT. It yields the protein CASSLDGGWDTEAFF.